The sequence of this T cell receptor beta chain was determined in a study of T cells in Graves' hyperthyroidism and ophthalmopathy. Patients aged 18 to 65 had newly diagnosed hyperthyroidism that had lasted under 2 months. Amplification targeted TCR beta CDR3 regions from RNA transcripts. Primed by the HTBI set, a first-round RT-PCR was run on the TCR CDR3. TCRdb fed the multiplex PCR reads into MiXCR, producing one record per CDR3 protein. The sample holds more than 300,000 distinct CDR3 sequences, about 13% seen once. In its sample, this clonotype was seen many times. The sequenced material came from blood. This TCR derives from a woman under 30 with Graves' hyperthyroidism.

For the CDR3, the DNA is TGCAGTGCTAGGGGACAGGGAGGTCGCGGCCCTGCCGACAATGAGCAGTTCTTC. Translating gives CSARGQGGRGPADNEQFF. The J gene is TRBJ2-1, the V gene TRBV20-1; 9 nucleotides line up with TRBD1. The CDR3 totals 18 residues. Germline lookup yields CDR1 DFQATT and CDR2 SNEGSKA (reference sequence). The V gene end was trimmed by 3 bases and the J gene end by 5 bases; junction bases not matched to a gene: 17.